These T cell receptor beta chains were read from a single sample in a study of CD8 T cells in ankylosing spondylitis. From the 5' RACE reads, TCRdb called clonotypes with MiXCR, one entry per CDR3 protein. The data hold some 240,000 distinct CDR3 sequences, with 7.5% to 9% observed a single time. The sample was blood, either unsorted or a sorted T cell fraction (not recorded which). These receptors were collected from a male donor with ankylosing spondylitis or in good health (not recorded which). Both conserved end residues are part of each CDR3. A D gene is named only where the DNA matches it firmly. Clone size is shown for a subset of rows, as once, few, many or a class of expanded clone.

abundance,v_gene,j_gene,d_gene,CDR3aa,CDR3nt
many,TRBV5-1,TRBJ1-1,-,CASSLEGFYTEAFF,TGCGCCAGCAGCTTGGAGGGTTTTTACACTGAAGCTTTCTTT
many,TRBV29-1,TRBJ1-1,TRBD1,CSVGGQGTEAFF,TGCAGCGTCGGAGGACAGGGCACTGAAGCTTTCTTT
many,TRBV7-8,TRBJ2-3,-,CASSRGSDTQYF,TGTGCCAGCAGCCGAGGGTCAGATACGCAGTATTTT
few,TRBV4-3,TRBJ2-6,TRBD1,CASSNYRGRGANVLTF,TGCGCCAGCAGCAACTACAGGGGGCGCGGGGCCAACGTCCTGACTTTC
many,TRBV29-1,TRBJ2-4,TRBD1,CSVVTGAAKNIQYF,TGCAGCGTCGTAACAGGGGCGGCCAAAAACATTCAGTACTTC
many,TRBV21-1,TRBJ2-4,-,CASSKARAGGAAKNIQYF,TGTGCCAGCAGCAAAGCTCGAGCTGGGGGTGCCGCCAAAAACATTCAGTACTTC
few,TRBV20-1,TRBJ1-6,TRBD1,CSARGTGYSYNSPLHF,TGCAGTGCTAGAGGGACAGGCTACTCCTATAATTCACCCCTCCACTTT
many,TRBV20-1,TRBJ2-3,TRBD1,CSARGTGDTQYF,TGCAGTGCTAGAGGGACAGGAGATACGCAGTATTTT
many,TRBV12-3/TRBV12-4,TRBJ2-7,-,CASSFKVSVEQYF,TGTGCCAGCAGTTTTAAAGTCTCGGTGGAGCAGTACTTC
-,TRBV30,TRBJ2-1,-,CAWSLGGGSYNEQFF,TGTGCCTGGAGTCTCGGAGGGGGCTCCTACAATGAGCAGTTCTTC
many,TRBV6-5,TRBJ2-3,TRBD2,CASSYAGGTTDTQYF,TGTGCCAGCAGTTACGCGGGAGGAACTACAGATACGCAGTATTTT
many,TRBV3-1,TRBJ2-3,TRBD2,CASSQGQRGPDTQYF,TGTGCCAGCAGCCAAGGACAGCGGGGGCCAGATACGCAGTATTTT
many,TRBV10-3,TRBJ2-3,-,CAISGPQGDTQYF,TGTGCCATCAGTGGCCCTCAGGGAGATACGCAGTATTTT
many,TRBV20-1,TRBJ1-1,-,CSADSGLNTEAFF,TGCAGTGCCGACTCAGGGTTGAACACTGAAGCTTTCTTT
many,TRBV15,TRBJ2-1,-,CATSRAGRVDNEQFF,TGTGCCACCAGCAGAGCAGGGAGAGTAGACAATGAGCAGTTCTTC
few,TRBV3-1,TRBJ1-6,-,CASSQDLEGRPYNSPLHF,TGTGCCAGCAGCCAAGATCTTGAGGGAAGACCCTATAATTCACCCCTCCACTTT
many,TRBV6-2/TRBV6-3,TRBJ2-3,TRBD1,CASSHGTGGRNTQYF,TGTGCCAGCAGTCACGGGACAGGAGGGAGAAATACGCAGTATTTT